This T cell receptor (beta chain) comes out of a study of T cell responses to AZD1222 COVID-19 vaccine (dated by TCRdb to the early 2020s). With regard to the full study: TCR sequencing covered roughly 230 trial participants: around 210 given two doses of AZD1222 and approximately 26 given two doses of MenACWY control vaccine. Trial participants were enrolled by age into subgroups of 18-55, 56-69 and 70-plus years, and around 140, 26 and 57 TCR-sequenced participants, respectively, were included in these subgroups. Overall results and qualifications from the work: Only five or six AZD1222 recipients were SARS-CoV-2 seropositive at baseline, limiting conclusions about previously exposed vaccinees. Most participants were white British and females outnumbered males, and the authors suggested that clonal diversity may have been underestimated. CD4 TCRs associated with the vaccine covered the entire spike protein, and the dominant responses were in regions 160-218 and 743-854. In the small 56-69-year group, the increase in depth fell short of significance, most likely because of low power. After two AZD1222 doses, both the breadth and the depth of spike-specific TCRs were significantly higher than at day 0 and than in MenACWY recipients. Reportedly, almost half of the unique spike-specific TCRs recognized epitopes lying outside the regions that are mutated in the B.1.351 and B.1.1.7 variants. No day 14 peak-response samples were available, so repertoires were characterized only after the peak T cell response.

The sample's time point label, decoded: baseline before first vaccination. Read against the paper, the sample's treatment or condition label means: meningococcal conjugate vaccine given as trial control. Samples from vaccinated people were obtained from the UK trials COV001 and COV002, which included a single-blind randomized controlled phase 2/3 trial of AZD1222 (ChAdOx1 nCoV-19) in healthy adults. Trial participant PBMC samples were collected at day 0 and day 28 after the second dose for TCRbeta chain sequencing. The CDR3 regions of human TCRbeta chains were subjected to immunosequencing. In the authors' own workflow: TCRs in the repertoires were matched against a reference library of SARS-CoV-2-specific TCRs that had been generated with the MIRA antigen-specificity platform. Breadth meant the fraction of unique TCRs that were SARS-CoV-2-associated, whereas depth meant the fraction of total T cells that were SARS-CoV-2-associated. Using the MIRA data, every spike-specific TCR was mapped to the spike region that the TCR reacted to and assigned to either a CD4 or a CD8 class. Log10-transformed breadth and depth values were compared by one-way ANOVA with Sidak's multiple comparisons tests. Here the immuneACCESS table is served through TCRdb, limited to in-frame sequences with V and J called. Missing clones are a known gap in these copies; in checked studies unresolved V genes cover under half, and the rest lacks a known reason. That table is the source of V, J and clone size, and D and trimming were worked out from the DNA. The sample table records some 150,000 clones; just over 90% of these occur just once. Roughly 4.4% of the sample rests with the top ten.

Germline trimming: 4 bases from V, 2 bases from J; junction bases outside gene matches: 14. From the cysteine through the phenylalanine, the CDR3 covers 17 amino acids. The CDR3 DNA has 51 bases and is translated from base 1. The germline V gene (reference sequence) sets CDR1 to SGHKS and CDR2 to YYEKEE. In the case of this clone: Its antigen is currently not known. Base quality data are lacking; no much larger clone is found one base away.

The chain was built from TRBV5-5 and TRBJ1-2; 7 central bases correspond to TRBD1. The sample consisted of peripheral blood, taken on day 0 of MenACWY control vaccination. This receptor was taken from an adult in good health. The CDR3 corresponds to CASSLTGTVDANYGYTF. The DNA sequence is as follows: TGTGCCAGCAGCCTGACTGGGACAGTAGATGCGAACTATGGCTACACCTTC. With the rest looked up from the reference TRBV5-5 and TRBJ1-2 genes rather than sequenced, the full variable domain is DAGVTQSPTHLIKTRGQQVTLRCSPISGHKSVSWYQQVLGQGPQFIFQYYEKEERGRGNFPDRFSARQFPNYSSELNVNALLLGDSALYLCASSLTGTVDANYGYTFGSGTRLTVV.